This record concerns one T cell receptor (beta chain) sequence. The CDR3 length is 15 residues. Looked up from germline, CDR1 is SGHAT and CDR2 is FQDESV (reference sequence). Germline trimming cut 0 bases from V and 0 bases from J; bases unmatched to any gene: 1. The sample originates from a study of blood T cell repertoires in COVID-19. Study-wide background: Researchers got acute and convalescent COVID-19 samples from the United States, Italy and Spain.

Methods used by the authors: From reference gene primer amplification, estimates of nucleated cell counts were derived. This table comes from immunoSEQ multiplex PCR, and its TCRdb copy is limited to in-frame clones, with some not included. V and J calls plus clone size are reproduced from that table; the DNA served to infer D and trimming. Here the sample spans about 150,000 clones, roughly 87% being singletons. The J gene is TRBJ2-7, the V gene TRBV11-1; 8 bases are shared with TRBD2. Sample: peripheral blood. This TCR was recovered from a woman aged 55-69 years with active or convalescent COVID-19. The chain's CDR3 is CASSLAGGDSYEQYF. CDR3 bases: TGTGCCAGCAGCTTAGCCGGGGGGGACTCCTACGAGCAGTACTTC.